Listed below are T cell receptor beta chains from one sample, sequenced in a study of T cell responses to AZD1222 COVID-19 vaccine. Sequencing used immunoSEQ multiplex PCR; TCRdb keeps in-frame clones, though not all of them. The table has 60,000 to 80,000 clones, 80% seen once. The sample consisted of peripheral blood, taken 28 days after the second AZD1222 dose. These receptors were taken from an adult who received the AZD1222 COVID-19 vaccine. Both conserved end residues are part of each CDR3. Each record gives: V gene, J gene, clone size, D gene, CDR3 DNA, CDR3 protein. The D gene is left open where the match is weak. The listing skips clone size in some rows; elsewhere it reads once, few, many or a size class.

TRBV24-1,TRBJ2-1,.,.,TGTGCCACTCCAGAGAGTTGCCGGATTCGTAATGAGCAGTTCTTC,CATPESCRIRNEQFF
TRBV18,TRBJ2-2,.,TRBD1,TGTGCCAGCTCACCACGGACAGGGGAAGGGGCCGGGGAGCTGTTTTTT,CASSPRTGEGAGELFF
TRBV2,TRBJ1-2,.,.,TGTGCCAGCAGTGATAGTACAGAGCTTGACTATGGCTACACCTTC,CASSDSTELDYGYTF
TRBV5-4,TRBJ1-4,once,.,TGTGCCAGCAGCTTGACCCCTAATGAAAAACTGTTTTTT,CASSLTPNEKLFF
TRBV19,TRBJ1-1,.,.,TGTGCCAGTAGTATGTACGTTTCCGCTCTCACTGAAGCTTTCTTT,CASSMYVSALTEAFF
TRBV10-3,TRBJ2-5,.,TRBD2,TGTGCCATCAGGACTAGCGGGGAAGAGACCCAGTACTTC,CAIRTSGEETQYF
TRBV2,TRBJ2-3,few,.,TGTGCCAGCAGTGATCCGGCTACTAGCACAGATACGCAGTATTTT,CASSDPATSTDTQYF
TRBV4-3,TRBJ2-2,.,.,TGCGCCAGCAGCCAAGCTGACAACACCGGGGAGCTGTTTTTT,CASSQADNTGELFF
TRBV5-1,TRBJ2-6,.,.,TGCGCCAGCAGTACTCTCGACGGCTCTGGGGCCAACGTCCTGACTTTC,CASSTLDGSGANVLTF
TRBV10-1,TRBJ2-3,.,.,TGCGCCAGCAGTCCAGGGGTCGGTACGCAGTATTTT,CASSPGVGTQYF
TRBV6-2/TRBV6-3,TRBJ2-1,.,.,TGTGCCAGCAGCCCATATCTGAGTGAGCAGTTCTTC,CASSPYLSEQFF
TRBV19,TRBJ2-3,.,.,TGTGCCAGTAGTATAGATTCCGGGGGACAGATCATGAGGCAGTATTTT,CASSIDSGGQIMRQYF
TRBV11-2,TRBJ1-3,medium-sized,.,TGTGCCAGCAGCTTAGGTATCGGAAACACCATATATTTT,CASSLGIGNTIYF
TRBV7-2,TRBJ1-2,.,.,TGTGCCAGCAGCTTAGCGTCAGGGGCAGGCTACACCTTC,CASSLASGAGYTF
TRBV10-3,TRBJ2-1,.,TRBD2,TGTGCCGCGACGGCTAGCGGAGTCTACAATGAGCAGTTCTTC,CAATASGVYNEQFF
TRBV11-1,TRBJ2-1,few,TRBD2,TGTGCCAGCAGCTTTAGACTAGCGGGGTTCGATGAGCAGTTCTTC,CASSFRLAGFDEQFF
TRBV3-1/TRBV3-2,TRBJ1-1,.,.,TGTGCCAGCAGCTCTTATCGGACCGGAGCGACTGAAGCTTTCTTT,CASSSYRTGATEAFF
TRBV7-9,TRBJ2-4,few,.,TGTGCCAGCAGCTTAGTTCCGGGAGAGGTCAAAAACATTCAGTACTTC,CASSLVPGEVKNIQYF
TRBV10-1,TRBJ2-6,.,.,TGCGCCACCCATAGAAAAGTAAACACCCCTCACGTCCTGACTTTC,CATHRKVNTPHVLTF
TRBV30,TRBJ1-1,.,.,TGTGCCTGGAATTCAGGGGATGGTGTAACTTTCTTT,CAWNSGDGVTFF
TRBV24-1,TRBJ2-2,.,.,TGTGCCACCGAAGGCCCGGGGAGGGAGCTGTTTTTT,CATEGPGRELFF
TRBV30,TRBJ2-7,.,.,TGTGCCTGGAGTGCTCTCGCGAGGAGCGAGCAGTACTTC,CAWSALARSEQYF
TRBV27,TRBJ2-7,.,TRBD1,TGTGCCAGCAGGCGCCGGGACAGGGCCTACGAGCAGTACTTC,CASRRRDRAYEQYF
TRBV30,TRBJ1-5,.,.,TGTGCCTGGAGTCGGGGGGAGGCAGATCAGCCCCAGCATTTT,CAWSRGEADQPQHF
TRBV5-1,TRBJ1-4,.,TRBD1,TGCGCCAGCAGCGGCGGACAGGGGCCGAATGAAAAACTGTTTTTT,CASSGGQGPNEKLFF
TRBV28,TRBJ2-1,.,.,TGTGCCAGCAGCTTGGGGGGCAATGAGCAGTTCTTC,CASSLGGNEQFF
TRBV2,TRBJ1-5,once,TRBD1,TGTGCCAGCAGCGGGACAGGTAGCAATCAGCCCCAGCATTTT,CASSGTGSNQPQHF
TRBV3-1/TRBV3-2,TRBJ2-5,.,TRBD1,TGTGCCAGCAGCCCACAGACAGGGGTTTACCAAGAGACCCAGTACTTC,CASSPQTGVYQETQYF
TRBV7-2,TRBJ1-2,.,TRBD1,TGTGCCAGCAGCTCTGGACAGGAAACTCGCTATGGCTACACCTTC,CASSSGQETRYGYTF
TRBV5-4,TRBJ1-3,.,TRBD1,TGTGCCAGCAGCCCAGGGACAGGGACAGATGGAAACACCATATATTTT,CASSPGTGTDGNTIYF
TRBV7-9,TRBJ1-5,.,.,TGTGCCAGCAGCTTCGGCAATCAGCCCCAGCATTTT,CASSFGNQPQHF
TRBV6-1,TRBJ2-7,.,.,TGTGCCAGCAGTGAGCCGGGCCGTAGCTCCTACGAGCAGTACTTC,CASSEPGRSSYEQYF
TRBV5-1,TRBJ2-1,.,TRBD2,TGCGCCAGCAGCTCTTTAGTCCTAGCGGGAGCCTACAATGAGCAGTTCTTC,CASSSLVLAGAYNEQFF
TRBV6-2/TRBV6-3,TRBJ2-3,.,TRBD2,TGTGCCAGCAGTTCACTAGCGCGCACAGATACGCAGTATTTT,CASSSLARTDTQYF
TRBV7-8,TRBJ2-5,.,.,TGTGCCAGCAGCTTAGGACAGCAAGAGACCCAGTACTTC,CASSLGQQETQYF
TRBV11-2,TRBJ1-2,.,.,TGTGCCAGCAGCTTAGATGACACAATACCGGGCTACACCTTC,CASSLDDTIPGYTF
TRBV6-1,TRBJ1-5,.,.,TGTGCCAGCAGTGGCGAAAACTCAGGGTTGGGTCAGCCCCAGCATTTT,CASSGENSGLGQPQHF
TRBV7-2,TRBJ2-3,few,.,TGTGCCAGCAGCATAACTGGGGCAGATACGCAGTATTTT,CASSITGADTQYF
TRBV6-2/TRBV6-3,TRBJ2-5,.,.,TGTGCCAGCAGTTCCATCAGCGAGACCCAGTACTTC,CASSSISETQYF
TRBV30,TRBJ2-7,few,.,TGTGCCTGGAGGAGGGTTAGCGTCTACGAGCAGTACTTC,CAWRRVSVYEQYF
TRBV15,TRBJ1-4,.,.,TGTGCCACCAGCAGAGATCGGTCGGCAGGCGGAGAAAAACTGTTTTTT,CATSRDRSAGGEKLFF
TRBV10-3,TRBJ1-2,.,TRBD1,TGTGCCATCAGTGAGTCGGAAGGGACAGGGAAAGGCTACACCTTC,CAISESEGTGKGYTF
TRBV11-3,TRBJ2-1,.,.,TGTGCCAGCAGCCCCCGGGACATAAAATTTGAGCAGTTCTTC,CASSPRDIKFEQFF
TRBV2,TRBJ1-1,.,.,TGTGCCAGCAGTGAAAGGGAGGGTTACACTGAAGCTTTCTTT,CASSEREGYTEAFF
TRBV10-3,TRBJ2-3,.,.,TGTGCCATCAGTGAGTCGATGGGACCCGGGGGAGCCACAGATACGCAGTATTTT,CAISESMGPGGATDTQYF
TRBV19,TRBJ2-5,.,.,TGTGCCAGTAGTATAGGCTCCGGGGCAGAGACCCAGTACTTC,CASSIGSGAETQYF
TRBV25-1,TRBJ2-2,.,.,TGTGCCAGCACCCCCCTGGAGTTCGCGAACACCGGGGAGCTGTTTTTT,CASTPLEFANTGELFF
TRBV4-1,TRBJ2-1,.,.,TGCGCCAGCAGCCAAGAAAACTTCCCGCAGTTCTTC,CASSQENFPQFF
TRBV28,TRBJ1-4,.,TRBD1,TGTGCCAGCAGTTTATTCCAGGGGGCGGGTGAAAAACTGTTTTTT,CASSLFQGAGEKLFF
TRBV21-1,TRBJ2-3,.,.,TGTGCCAGCAGCAAACGCTGGGGACCGGACTACCGGCATGGGGCATCGACTAGCACAGATACGCAGTATTTT,CASSKRWGPDYRHGASTSTDTQYF
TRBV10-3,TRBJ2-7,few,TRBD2,TGTGCCATCAGTGACTTACTAGCGGGAGGGTACGAGCAGTACTTC,CAISDLLAGGYEQYF
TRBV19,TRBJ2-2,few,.,TGTGCCAGTAGTACCCGGGAAACCGGGGAGCTGTTTTTT,CASSTRETGELFF
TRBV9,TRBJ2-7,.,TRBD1,TGTGCCAGCACCCCATCGGTGGGACAGGGCGTTGCCGAGCAGTACTTC,CASTPSVGQGVAEQYF
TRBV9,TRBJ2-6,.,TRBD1,TGTGCCAGCAGCGCCCGCTCGGGACAGGGTAGATTTGGGGCCAACGTCCTGACTTTC,CASSARSGQGRFGANVLTF